The next 16 T cell receptor beta chains were all read from a single sample in a study of blood T cell repertoires in COVID-19 (TCRdb year 2020). The library was produced with the immunoSEQ multiplex PCR assay. Here the immuneACCESS table is served through TCRdb, limited to in-frame sequences with V and J called. Missing clones are a known gap in these copies; in checked studies unresolved V genes cover under half, and the rest lacks a known reason. The sample data list a few hundred thousand clones, and around 88% of these were observed just once. The ten largest clonotypes hold about 14% of the sample. What was sequenced was PBMCs or T cells enriched from blood (not recorded which). The receptors were sampled from a woman in her forties or fifties with acute COVID-19.

The chain employs TRBV5-5 and TRBJ1-5; tentatively, D is TRBD1 (6 bases). Germline V lookup: CDR1 SGHKS, CDR2 YYEKEE (reference sequence). The CDR3 totals 13 residues. V was clipped by 4 bases and J by 6 bases, with 11 bases between them. The CDR3 loop is CASSPGGLQPQHF. CDR3 DNA sequence: TGTGCCAGCAGCCCCGGGGGGCTTCAGCCCCAGCATTTT.

CDR3 sequence (DNA): TGCGCCAGCAGCCAAGATCCCCCGGGACAGGGGTACACAGATACGCAGTATTTT. It is translated as CASSQDPPGQGYTDTQYF. The V gene is TRBV4-1, the J gene TRBJ2-3; TRBD1 matches 10 bases. V dropped 0 bases and J dropped 2; count of bases not matched to a gene: 8. The CDR3 runs to 18 residues. Per the germline V gene, CDR1 is MGHRA and CDR2 is YSYEKL.

This clone occurred a few times. This chain's CDR3 is CASSVGPGTKHEQYF. The DNA for the CDR3 is TGTGCCAGCAGCGTCGGACCCGGGACAAAACACGAGCAGTACTTC. The chain couples TRBV9 to TRBJ2-7, with D perhaps TRBD1 (6 bases). V was trimmed by 2 bases and J by 5 bases, leaving 17 bases between them. The CDR3 runs 15 residues. In germline, CDR1 is SGDLS, CDR2 YYNGEE.

The rearrangement links TRBV7-2 to TRBJ2-3; 10 nucleotides match TRBD2. Trimming at V came to 5 bases and at J to 0 bases, leaving 11 bases not matched to a gene. CDR1 and CDR2 from the germline V gene are SGHTA and FQGNSA. CDR3 length: 18 residues. This chain's CDR3 is CASSPRGLAELSTDTQYF. The DNA of the CDR3 is TGTGCCAGCAGCCCCCGAGGACTAGCGGAACTTAGCACAGATACGCAGTATTTT.

This chain's CDR3 is CSAFPTGGGRTDTQYF. Here the CDR3 DNA reads TGCAGCGCTTTCCCCACGGGGGGCGGGAGAACAGATACGCAGTATTTT. This chain connects TRBV29-1 to TRBJ2-3, with D possibly being TRBD2 (7 bases). CDR3 length: 16 residues. Germline V gives CDR1 SQVTM, CDR2 ANQGSEA. Trimming cost V 7 bases and J 3 bases, with 23 bases left between them.

The chain uses TRBV27 and TRBJ1-5; TRBD1 might be the D (6 bases). Germline V gives CDR1 MNHEY, CDR2 SMNVEV (reference sequence). Deletions cut 2 bases from V and 4 bases from J, with 12 bases between. The CDR3 runs 15 residues. CDR3 loop: CASSLRGGGNQPQHF. As DNA, the CDR3 is TGTGCCAGCAGTTTAAGAGGGGGGGGTAATCAGCCCCAGCATTTT.

The chain links TRBV29-1 to TRBJ2-3; 10 nucleotides align to TRBD1. Germline V CDR1 and CDR2: SQVTM, ANQGSEA. The CDR3 spans 14 residues. V dropped 5 bases and J dropped 3; count of bases not matched to a gene: 5. CDR3 protein: CSVKGQGLTDTQYF. Written as DNA, the CDR3 is TGCAGCGTTAAGGGACAGGGGTTAACAGATACGCAGTATTTT.

This chain joins TRBV5-1 and TRBJ2-7, with a weak D call TRBD2 (6 bases). V was clipped by 2 bases and J by 2 bases, with 14 bases between them. CDR1 is SGHRS, CDR2 YFSETQ, per germline. This CDR3 has 15 amino acids. DNA for the CDR3: TGCGCCAGCAGCTTTTTTTCGGGAGTAACCTACGAGCAGTACTTC. It translates to CASSFFSGVTYEQYF. Supplemented by reference TRBV5-1 and TRBJ2-7, the full variable domain reads KAGVTQTPRYLIKTRGQQVTLSCSPISGHRSVSWYQQTPGQGLQFLFEYFSETQRNKGNFPGRFSGRQFSNSRSEMNVSTLELGDSALYLCASSFFSGVTYEQYFGPGTRLTVT.

The rearrangement joins TRBV24-1 to TRBJ2-1, with a tentative D call TRBD2 (6 bases). The CDR3 contains 17 residues. The germline V gene has CDR1 KGHDR and CDR2 SFDVKD. The V end lost 8 bases, the J end lost 4 bases, and 23 bases lay between the germline ends. The CDR3 DNA sequence: TGTGCCACCACTACAAAGCGGGCCACCGCAATTTACAATGAGCAGTTCTTC. Its translation: CATTTKRATAIYNEQFF.

The chain carries TRBV4-3 and TRBJ1-5; possible D gene TRBD1, 5 bases. This CDR3 is built from 15 residues. Germline values: CDR1 LGHNA, CDR2 YSLEER. V was pared by 1 base and J by 4 bases, with 11 bases between. The CDR3 nucleotides read TGCGCCAGCAGCCAAGTGTTCCAGGGAAATCAGCCCCAGCATTTT. Translation gives CASSQVFQGNQPQHF.

J is TRBJ1-1 and V is TRBV19; D remains unclear. Germline-derived CDR1 and CDR2 are LNHDA and SQIVND (reference sequence). The CDR3 sequence is 13 residues long. V was cut by 5 bases and J by 5 bases, with 12 bases left in between. For the CDR3, the DNA is TGTGCCAGTAGTCACCACAGTGGGACTGAAGCTTTCTTT. Protein: CASSHHSGTEAFF.

The chain joins TRBV7-8 to TRBJ1-4; 9 bases fit TRBD1. The CDR3 covers 16 residues. The V and J ends lost 1 base and 3 bases, in that order; junction bases with no gene match: 3. In germline, CDR1 is SGHVS, CDR2 FQNEAQ. The CDR3 DNA follows: TGTGCCAGCAGCTTAGGGACAGGGGTAGCTAATGAAAAACTGTTTTTT. Amino acids: CASSLGTGVANEKLFF.

This clone was counted between two and nine times. The rearrangement uses TRBV7-2 and TRBJ1-1, with 8 bases matching TRBD1. In germline, CDR1 is SGHTA, CDR2 FQGNSA. The length of the CDR3 is 16 residues. The junction had 8 bases not matched to a gene; V was cut back by 2 bases and J by 3 bases. CDR3 nucleotide sequence: TGTGCCAGCAGCTTAAGGGCAGGGGGCGATTACACTGAAGCTTTCTTT. It encodes CASSLRAGGDYTEAFF.

The V and J genes are TRBV12-3 or TRBV12-4 and TRBJ2-3, with D uncertain. The CDR3 length is 12 residues. V was cut by 3 bases and J by 7 bases, with 8 bases left in between. The chain's CDR3 is CASSLQRHTQYF. The CDR3 nucleotides read TGTGCCAGCAGTTTGCAGCGACATACGCAGTATTTT.

The chain joins TRBV7-2 to TRBJ1-5, with TRBD1 as a possible D gene (6 bases). V lost 5 bases to trimming and J lost 5 bases, with 28 bases between them. Germline CDR1 SGHTA, CDR2 FQGNSA. CDR3 size: 19 residues. The CDR3 protein is CASSHGQTLRFWVDQPQHF. The CDR3 region has the DNA TGTGCCAGCAGCCATGGACAGACTTTAAGGTTTTGGGTGGATCAGCCCCAGCATTTT.

The V call is TRBV9, the J call TRBJ2-3; TRBD2 aligns across 10 bases. This CDR3 comprises 15 residues. The V gene's germline CDR1 is SGDLS and CDR2 YYNGEE. The V gene end was trimmed by 1 base and the J gene end by 5 bases; junction bases not matched to a gene: 4. CDR3 DNA sequence: TGTGCCAGCAGCGTAAGGGTAGCGGGAGGAGATACGCAGTATTTT. Translated: CASSVRVAGGDTQYF.